The clone carrying this T cell receptor beta chain was observed a single time. Its antigen remains unknown. The data stem from a study of T cells in Graves' hyperthyroidism and ophthalmopathy. Diagnosis rested on symptoms, serum thyroxine and TRAb, thyroid ultrasound, and orbital computed tomography. There were TCR beta CDR3 regions amplified from RNA transcripts. The TCR CDR3 first-round RT-PCR relied on the HTBI primer set. Each CDR3 protein gets one entry after TCRdb re-called the multiplex PCR reads with MiXCR. The repertoire holds 500,000 to 600,000 distinct CDR3 sequences, with 35% to 55% as singletons. The study's findings and limits: The majority of expanded thyroid clonotypes above 0.001 also appeared in blood.

V shed 1 base, J shed 0 bases, and the junction held 5 bases outside the gene matches. CDR1 is LNHDA and CDR2 is SQIVND in the germline V gene (reference sequence). This CDR3 contains 17 residues. Sequences were obtained from peripheral blood or thyroid tissue (not recorded which). J is TRBJ1-4 and V is TRBV19, with 7 bases that match TRBD1. The clonotype originates from an adult woman with Graves' disease, either hyperthyroidism or ophthalmopathy (not recorded which). As DNA, the CDR3 is TGTGCCAGTAGTATAGGGGACAGCTATGCAACTAATGAAAAACTGTTTTTT. Translated: CASSIGDSYATNEKLFF.